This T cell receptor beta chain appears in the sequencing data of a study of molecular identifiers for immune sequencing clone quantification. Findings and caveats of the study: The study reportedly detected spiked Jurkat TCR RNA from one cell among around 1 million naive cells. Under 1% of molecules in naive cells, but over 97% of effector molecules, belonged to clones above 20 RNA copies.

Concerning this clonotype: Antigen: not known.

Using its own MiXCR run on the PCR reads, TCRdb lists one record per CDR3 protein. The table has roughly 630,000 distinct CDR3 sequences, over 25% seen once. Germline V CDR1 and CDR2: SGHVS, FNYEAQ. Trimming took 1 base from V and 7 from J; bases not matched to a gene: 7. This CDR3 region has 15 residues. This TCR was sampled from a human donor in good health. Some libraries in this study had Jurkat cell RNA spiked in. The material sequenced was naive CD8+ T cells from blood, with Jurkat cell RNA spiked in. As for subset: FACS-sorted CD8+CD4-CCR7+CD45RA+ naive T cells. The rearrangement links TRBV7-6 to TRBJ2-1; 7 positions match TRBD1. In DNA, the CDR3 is TGTGCCAGCAGCTTAGTTGGGACAGCGAGTAATGAGCAGTTCTTC. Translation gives CASSLVGTASNEQFF.